These T cell receptor beta chains were read from a single sample in a study of T cells in Graves' hyperthyroidism and ophthalmopathy. Using its own MiXCR run on the multiplex PCR reads, TCRdb lists one record per CDR3 protein. Among some 740,000 distinct CDR3 sequences listed, 13% to 15% were seen once. The sequenced sample consisted of blood. The receptors were gathered from a woman aged 18-29 years with Graves' hyperthyroidism. The CDR3 runs from the conserved cysteine through the conserved F or W. A D gene is named only where the DNA matches it firmly. Size tells how often a clone was seen (once, few, many) or the class of an expanded clone, and some rows leave it out.

j_call v_call d_call clone_size cdr3_aa cdr3_nt
TRBJ2-7 TRBV19 TRBD1 few CASSIRQGTYEQYF TGTGCCAGTAGCATCAGACAGGGAACCTACGAGCAGTACTTC
TRBJ2-1 TRBV9 - once CASSVGSVGGEQFF TGTGCCAGCAGCGTAGGTAGCGTGGGCGGTGAGCAGTTCTTC
TRBJ2-4 TRBV12-3/TRBV12-4 TRBD1 - CASGNTGTENIQYF TGTGCCAGCGGAAACACCGGGACAGAAAACATTCAGTACTTC
TRBJ2-5 TRBV7-9 TRBD1 few CASRQGGQGGRETQYF TGTGCCAGCAGACAAGGGGGACAGGGGGGTAGAGAGACCCAGTACTTC
TRBJ2-7 TRBV5-4 TRBD1 few CASSKGQGAYEQYF TGTGCCAGCAGCAAGGGACAGGGGGCCTACGAGCAGTACTTC
TRBJ2-7 TRBV12-3/TRBV12-4 - many CASSLSTPGSALNEQYF TGTGCCAGCAGTCTAAGCACGCCGGGATCCGCTTTGAACGAGCAGTACTTC
TRBJ2-4 TRBV5-4 TRBD1 few CASSLAGGYENIQYF TGTGCCAGCAGCTTGGCAGGGGGCTACGAAAACATTCAGTACTTC
TRBJ2-2 TRBV7-9 - few CASSWAGMDTGELFF TGTGCCAGCAGCTGGGCCGGGATGGACACCGGGGAGCTGTTTTTT
TRBJ2-1 TRBV11-3 - many CASSLGSGVREQFF TGTGCCAGCAGCTTAGGTTCAGGAGTTAGGGAGCAGTTCTTC
TRBJ2-3 TRBV30 - - CAWSGEGNTDTQYF TGTGCCTGGAGTGGTGAGGGCAACACAGATACGCAGTATTTT
TRBJ2-1 TRBV25-1 - many CASSEGQSDNEQFF TGTGCCAGCAGTGAAGGACAGTCTGATAATGAGCAGTTCTTC
TRBJ2-1 TRBV11-2 TRBD1 many CASSFLDRGQFF TGTGCCAGCAGCTTCCTGGACAGGGGGCAGTTCTTC
TRBJ1-5 TRBV19 TRBD1 few CASSIGGRQGRQPQHF TGTGCCAGTAGTATAGGGGGGCGACAGGGACGGCAGCCCCAGCATTTT
TRBJ2-1 TRBV20-1 - many CSATGTLYNEQFF TGCAGTGCCACCGGGACACTATACAATGAGCAGTTCTTC
TRBJ1-1 TRBV7-9 - few CASSLVVAGEAFF TGTGCCAGCAGCTTAGTTGTGGCCGGTGAAGCTTTCTTT
TRBJ2-3 TRBV6-2/TRBV6-3 - - CASVGSFRTDAQYF TGTGCCAGCGTGGGCAGTTTCCGCACAGATGCGCAGTATTTT
TRBJ2-1 TRBV2 TRBD2 many CASSAAGGPGEQFF TGTGCCAGCAGTGCAGCGGGAGGGCCGGGTGAGCAGTTCTTC
TRBJ1-2 TRBV9 - few CASSVGGPGANYGYTF TGTGCCAGCAGCGTAGGGGGGCCGGGGGCGAACTATGGCTACACCTTC
TRBJ2-7 TRBV2 - many CASSDNWGRYEQYF TGTGCCAGCAGTGACAACTGGGGGCGGTACGAGCAGTACTTC
TRBJ1-5 TRBV7-2 - - CASSSQGSGSNQPQHF TGTGCCAGCAGCTCCCAGGGATCTGGTAGCAATCAGCCCCAGCATTTT
TRBJ2-1 TRBV7-2 - - CASSWGGGRSYNEQFF TGTGCCAGCAGCTGGGGGGGGGGCCGTTCCTACAATGAGCAGTTCTTC
TRBJ2-7 TRBV7-2 TRBD1 many CASSLEGALSYEQYF TGTGCCAGCAGCTTAGAGGGGGCCCTCTCCTACGAGCAGTACTTC
TRBJ2-1 TRBV7-2 - many CASSLSPARWRNNEQFF TGTGCCAGCAGCCTATCTCCGGCCAGGTGGAGAAACAATGAGCAGTTCTTC
TRBJ2-7 TRBV2 - few CASRIRDISYEQYF TGTGCCAGCAGGATCCGGGACATTTCCTACGAGCAGTACTTC
TRBJ2-1 TRBV6-2/TRBV6-3 - - CASSLAYRYNEQFF TGTGCCAGCAGTCTAGCGTATAGGTACAATGAGCAGTTCTTC
TRBJ2-3 TRBV20-1 TRBD1 few CSASTSGTGDRDTQYF TGCAGTGCTAGTACCTCCGGGACAGGCGACAGGGATACGCAGTATTTT
TRBJ2-2 TRBV20-1 TRBD2 few CSARMGLASTGELFF TGCAGTGCTAGAATGGGACTAGCCTCCACCGGGGAGCTGTTTTTT
TRBJ1-5 TRBV28 - many CASSGGGRINQPQHF TGTGCCAGCAGTGGAGGGGGACGGATTAATCAGCCCCAGCATTTT
TRBJ1-2 TRBV10-3 - many CAISELQAINYGYTF TGTGCCATCAGTGAGTTGCAGGCGATTAACTATGGCTACACCTTC
TRBJ2-1 TRBV18 TRBD1 - CASSHSQGGLYNEQFF TGTGCCAGCTCACATTCACAGGGGGGCCTCTACAATGAGCAGTTCTTC
TRBJ1-1 TRBV7-9 - - CASSLEWPEAFF TGTGCCAGCAGCTTAGAGTGGCCTGAAGCTTTCTTT
TRBJ2-3 TRBV20-1 - many CSATSLPLGGKLTDTQYF TGCAGTGCTACCTCTCTACCTCTGGGCGGGAAGTTAACAGATACGCAGTATTTT
TRBJ2-5 TRBV19 - - CASTGGDIQETQYF TGTGCCAGTACCGGAGGGGACATCCAAGAGACCCAGTACTTC
TRBJ2-3 TRBV7-9 TRBD2 - CASSSGLAGGRHTDTQYF TGTGCCAGCAGCTCAGGACTAGCGGGAGGGAGACACACAGATACGCAGTATTTT
TRBJ1-1 TRBV12-3/TRBV12-4 - many CASIKTAMNTEAFF TGTGCCAGCATTAAGACAGCCATGAACACTGAAGCTTTCTTT
TRBJ1-1 TRBV20-1 TRBD1 many CSATGTGTVNTEAFF TGCAGTGCTACTGGGACAGGGACGGTTAACACTGAAGCTTTCTTT
TRBJ1-5 TRBV12-3/TRBV12-4 - few CASSFHQSNQPQHF TGTGCCAGCAGTTTTCACCAGAGCAATCAGCCCCAGCATTTT
TRBJ1-2 TRBV6-1 TRBD1 many CASRQGASGYTF TGTGCCAGCAGACAGGGGGCGAGCGGCTACACCTTC
TRBJ2-5 TRBV4-1 TRBD2 - CASSQDPGGRGLAGGMAETQYF TGCGCCAGCAGCCAAGATCCGGGGGGTCGCGGGCTAGCGGGAGGAATGGCAGAGACCCAGTACTTC
TRBJ2-2 TRBV5-8 - - CASSLVPDPNTGELFF TGTGCCAGCAGCTTGGTTCCAGACCCAAACACCGGGGAGCTGTTTTTT
TRBJ1-1 TRBV7-9 - few CASSTYSGNTEAFF TGTGCCAGCAGCACATATTCAGGGAACACTGAAGCTTTCTTT
TRBJ2-3 TRBV24-1 - few CATSDLRDSTDTQYF TGTGCCACCAGTGATTTAAGGGACAGCACAGATACGCAGTATTTT
TRBJ1-1 TRBV5-1 - many CASSPSNRVVGTEAFF TGCGCCAGCAGCCCTTCAAACAGGGTCGTCGGGACTGAAGCTTTCTTT
TRBJ1-1 TRBV10-3 - few CAIRSPWADYDTEAFF TGTGCCATCAGGAGCCCCTGGGCCGACTACGACACTGAAGCTTTCTTT
TRBJ2-3 TRBV7-2 TRBD1 few CASSSTGASDTQYF TGTGCCAGCAGCTCGACAGGGGCGTCAGATACGCAGTATTTT
TRBJ2-2 TRBV7-2 TRBD2 - CASSLKGREVNGELFF TGTGCCAGCAGCTTAAAAGGGCGGGAGGTTAACGGGGAGCTGTTTTTT
TRBJ2-5 TRBV2 - many CASSECCREETQYF TGTGCCAGCAGTGAATGTTGCAGGGAAGAGACCCAGTACTTC
TRBJ2-5 TRBV5-6 TRBD1 many CASSLVLGQGETQYF TGTGCCAGCAGCTTGGTTTTGGGACAGGGAGAGACCCAGTACTTC
TRBJ2-7 TRBV30 TRBD2 many CAWSVNMAGDEQYF TGTGCCTGGAGTGTAAACATGGCGGGGGACGAGCAGTACTTC
TRBJ2-3 TRBV20-1 - many CSATDGSPPTDTQYF TGCAGTGCGACCGACGGGAGCCCCCCCACAGATACGCAGTATTTT
TRBJ1-2 TRBV30 - many CAWSVRGNYGYTF TGTGCCTGGAGTGTAAGGGGGAACTATGGCTACACCTTC
TRBJ1-2 TRBV7-2 - many CASSRGREGHYGYTF TGTGCCAGCAGCCGGGGCAGGGAAGGACACTATGGCTACACCTTC
TRBJ1-4 TRBV5-6 - many CASSFDRTGDGEKLFF TGTGCCAGCAGCTTTGACCGGACCGGGGACGGTGAAAAACTGTTTTTT
TRBJ1-1 TRBV6-1 - few CASSEGGANTEAFF TGTGCCAGCAGTGAGGGAGGGGCGAACACTGAAGCTTTCTTT
TRBJ1-5 TRBV28 TRBD1 - CASSYAGQLYQPQHF TGTGCCAGCAGCTACGCGGGACAGTTATATCAGCCCCAGCATTTT